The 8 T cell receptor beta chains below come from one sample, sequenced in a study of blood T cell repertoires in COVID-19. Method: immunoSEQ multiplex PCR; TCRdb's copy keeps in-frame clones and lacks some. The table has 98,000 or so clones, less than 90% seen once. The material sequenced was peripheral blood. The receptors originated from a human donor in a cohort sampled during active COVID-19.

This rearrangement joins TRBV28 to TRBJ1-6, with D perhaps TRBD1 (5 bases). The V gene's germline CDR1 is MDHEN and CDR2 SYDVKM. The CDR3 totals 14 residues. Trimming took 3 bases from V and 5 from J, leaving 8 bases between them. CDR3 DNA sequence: TGTGCCAGCAGTTTTGGGGGGAATAATTCACCCCTCCACTTT. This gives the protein CASSFGGNNSPLHF.

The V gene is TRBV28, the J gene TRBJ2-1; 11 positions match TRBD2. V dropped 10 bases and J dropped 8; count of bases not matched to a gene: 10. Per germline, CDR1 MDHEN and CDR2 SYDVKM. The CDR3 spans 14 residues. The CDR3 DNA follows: TGTGCCATCCAGGGACTAGCGGATAGCGATGAGCAGTTCTTC. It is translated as CAIQGLADSDEQFF. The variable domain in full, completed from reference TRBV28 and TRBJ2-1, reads DVKVTQSSRYLVKRTGEKVFLECVQDMDHENMFWYRQDPGLGLRLIYFSYDVKMKEKGDIPEGYSVSREKKERFSLILESASTNQTSMYLCAIQGLADSDEQFFGPGTRLTVL.

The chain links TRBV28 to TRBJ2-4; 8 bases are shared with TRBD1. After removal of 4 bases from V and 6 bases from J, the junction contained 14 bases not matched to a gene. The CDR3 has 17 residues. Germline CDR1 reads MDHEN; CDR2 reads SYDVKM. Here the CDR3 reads CASSSSQGVGTANIQYF. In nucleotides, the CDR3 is TGTGCCAGCAGTTCCTCACAGGGGGTGGGTACCGCAAACATTCAGTACTTC.

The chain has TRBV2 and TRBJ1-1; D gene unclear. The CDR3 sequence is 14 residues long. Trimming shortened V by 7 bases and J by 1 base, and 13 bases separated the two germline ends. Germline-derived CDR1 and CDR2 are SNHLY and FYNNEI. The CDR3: CASKGDAANTEAFF. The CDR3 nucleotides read TGTGCCAGCAAGGGAGACGCAGCGAACACTGAAGCTTTCTTT.

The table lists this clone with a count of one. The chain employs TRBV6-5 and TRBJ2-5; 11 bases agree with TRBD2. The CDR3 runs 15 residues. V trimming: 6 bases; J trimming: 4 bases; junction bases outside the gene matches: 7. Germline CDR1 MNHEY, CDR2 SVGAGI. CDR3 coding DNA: TGTGCCAGCAGAGATAGCGGGAGGGGTGGAGAGACCCAGTACTTC. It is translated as CASRDSGRGGETQYF.

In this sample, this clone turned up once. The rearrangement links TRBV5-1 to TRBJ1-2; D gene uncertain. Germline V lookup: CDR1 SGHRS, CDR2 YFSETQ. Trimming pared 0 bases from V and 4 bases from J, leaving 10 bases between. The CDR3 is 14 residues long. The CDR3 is CASSLGSGSYGYTF. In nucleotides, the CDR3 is TGCGCCAGCAGCTTGGGATCGGGAAGCTATGGCTACACCTTC. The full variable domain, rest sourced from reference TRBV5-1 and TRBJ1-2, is KAGVTQTPRYLIKTRGQQVTLSCSPISGHRSVSWYQQTPGQGLQFLFEYFSETQRNKGNFPGRFSGRQFSNSRSEMNVSTLELGDSALYLCASSLGSGSYGYTFGSGTRLTVV.

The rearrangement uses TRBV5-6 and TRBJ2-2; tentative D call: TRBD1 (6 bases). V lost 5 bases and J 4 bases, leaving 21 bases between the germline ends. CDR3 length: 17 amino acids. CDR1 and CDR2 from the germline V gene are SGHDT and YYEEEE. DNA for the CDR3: TGTGCCAGCAGTTACCGGGACAACCTAAGAGGCACCGGGGAGCTGTTTTTT. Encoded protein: CASSYRDNLRGTGELFF. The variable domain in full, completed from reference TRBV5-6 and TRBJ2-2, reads DAGVTQSPTHLIKTRGQQVTLRCSPKSGHDTVSWYQQALGQGPQFIFQYYEEEERQRGNFPDRFSGHQFPNYSSELNVNALLLGDSALYLCASSYRDNLRGTGELFFGEGSRLTVL.

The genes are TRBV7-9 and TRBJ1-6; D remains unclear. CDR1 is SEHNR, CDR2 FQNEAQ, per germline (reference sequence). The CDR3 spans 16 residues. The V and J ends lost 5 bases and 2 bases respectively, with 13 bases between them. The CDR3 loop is CASSPPTSAYNSPLHF. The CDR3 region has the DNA TGTGCCAGCAGCCCTCCGACTTCGGCCTATAATTCACCCCTCCACTTT.